These T cell receptor beta chains were read from a single sample in a study of Ad26.COV2.S vaccination and SARS-CoV-2 variants. The table came from immunoSEQ multiplex PCR; TCRdb's copy has only in-frame clones and leaves some out. The sample includes about 370,000 clones, approximately 90% of them seen just once. The material sequenced was peripheral blood, taken in a trial of Ad26.COV2.S vaccine versus placebo. Source of these receptors: a person aged 18-65 years who received the Ad26.COV2.S COVID-19 vaccine or a placebo. The CDR3 runs from the conserved cysteine through the conserved F or W. The D gene is left open where the match is weak.

j_gene	v_gene	d_gene	len	CDR3aa	CDR3nt
TRBJ1-6	TRBV19	NA	16	CASSSQGSSYNSPLHF	TGTGCCAGTAGTAGTCAGGGCAGCTCCTATAATTCACCCCTCCACTTT
TRBJ2-2	TRBV19	TRBD1	17	CASSISRDSTNTGELFF	TGTGCCAGTAGTATAAGCCGGGACAGCACGAACACCGGGGAGCTGTTTTTT
TRBJ1-1	TRBV11-2	TRBD1	15	CASSFPGGMNTEAFF	TGTGCCAGCAGCTTTCCAGGGGGGATGAACACTGAAGCTTTCTTT
TRBJ2-5	TRBV5-4	TRBD1	16	CASSGRPPGGGETQYF	TGTGCCAGCAGCGGGCGGCCTCCAGGGGGCGGGGAGACCCAGTACTTC
TRBJ1-2	TRBV6-2/TRBV6-3	NA	14	CASSYPGRGYGYTF	TGTGCCAGCAGTTACCCAGGGCGAGGCTATGGCTACACCTTC
TRBJ2-7	TRBV5-4	NA	14	CASSSKQRSYEQYF	TGTGCCAGCAGCTCAAAACAGCGATCCTACGAGCAGTACTTC
TRBJ2-5	TRBV7-2	TRBD2	16	CASSLMFGGGAETQYF	TGTGCCAGCAGCTTAATGTTTGGCGGGGGGGCAGAGACCCAGTACTTC
TRBJ1-6	TRBV24-1	TRBD1	13	CATQQGYNSPLHF	TGTGCCACCCAACAGGGGTATAATTCACCCCTCCACTTT
TRBJ2-7	TRBV14	NA	13	CASSWRTGYEQYF	TGTGCCAGCTCATGGCGGACGGGATACGAGCAGTACTTC
TRBJ2-5	TRBV7-2	NA	13	CASSFLGQETQYF	TGTGCCAGCAGCTTTTTAGGCCAAGAGACCCAGTACTTC
TRBJ2-5	TRBV2	TRBD2	13	CASTPGLGETQYF	TGTGCCAGCACCCCCGGACTAGGAGAGACCCAGTACTTC
TRBJ2-3	TRBV18	NA	12	CASSNRGDTQYF	TGTGCCAGCTCGAATAGGGGCGATACGCAGTATTTT